A selection of T cell receptor beta chains follows, all from one sample in a study of regulatory T cells in long-lasting Graves disease. MiXCR was run by TCRdb on the multiplex PCR reads, yielding one entry per CDR3 protein. Here the sample spans 450,000 to 600,000 distinct CDR3 sequences, 13% being singletons. This same sample was also taken into another study, of T cells in Graves' hyperthyroidism and ophthalmopathy.

Material: peripheral blood mononuclear cells (PBMCs), obtained at new diagnosis, from a patient treated with antithyroid drugs. All receptors derive from a man aged 25 to 40 with Graves disease. Each CDR3 is given with its conserved first and last residue. The D gene is left open where the match is weak. Clone sizes are given selectively: once, few, many, or a class where the clone is expanded.

V	J	length	D	size	CDR3	DNA
TRBV7-2	TRBJ2-3	15	.	.	CASSLGVYRTDTQYF	TGTGCCAGCAGCTTAGGGGTCTACCGCACAGATACGCAGTATTTT
TRBV12-3/TRBV12-4	TRBJ2-3	13	.	many	CASSSGPADTQYF	TGTGCCAGCAGTTCCGGCCCGGCAGATACGCAGTATTTT
TRBV19	TRBJ2-7	19	TRBD2	.	CASSSGKGLAGGLSYEQYF	TGTGCCAGTAGTTCTGGAAAGGGTCTAGCGGGAGGGCTCTCCTACGAGCAGTACTTC
TRBV11-2	TRBJ2-3	12	.	many	CASSLWGDMQYF	TGTGCCAGCAGCTTATGGGGAGATATGCAGTATTTT
TRBV3-1	TRBJ2-5	15	.	.	CASSQDPGARETQYF	TGTGCCAGCAGCCAAGATCCGGGGGCGCGTGAGACCCAGTACTTC
TRBV30	TRBJ1-5	14	TRBD1	many	CACSRDRGNQPQHF	TGTGCCTGTAGCCGGGACAGGGGCAATCAGCCCCAGCATTTT
TRBV12-3/TRBV12-4	TRBJ1-2	13	TRBD1	.	CASSLGTGKGYTF	TGTGCCAGCAGTTTAGGGACAGGGAAAGGCTACACCTTC
TRBV20-1	TRBJ2-3	14	TRBD2	few	CSADPSGGVDTQYF	TGCAGTGCAGACCCTAGCGGAGGGGTAGATACGCAGTATTTT
TRBV28	TRBJ2-4	13	.	many	CASGGTAKNIQYF	TGTGCCAGCGGCGGGACTGCCAAAAACATTCAGTACTTC
TRBV12-3/TRBV12-4	TRBJ2-1	15	TRBD2	many	CASSPGLAGPNEQFF	TGTGCCAGCAGTCCGGGACTAGCGGGACCCAATGAGCAGTTCTTC
TRBV6-1	TRBJ2-1	15	TRBD2	many	CASSEEAGAYNEQFF	TGTGCCAGCAGTGAAGAGGCGGGAGCCTACAATGAGCAGTTCTTC
TRBV9	TRBJ2-1	19	TRBD2	many	CASSYKGLAGRMSYNEQFF	TGTGCCAGCAGCTATAAGGGACTAGCGGGAAGGATGTCTTACAATGAGCAGTTCTTC
TRBV6-2/TRBV6-3	TRBJ2-3	18	TRBD2	many	CASSYRTSGRRGTDTQYF	TGTGCCAGCAGTTACAGGACTAGCGGGAGACGGGGCACAGATACGCAGTATTTT
TRBV6-1	TRBJ2-6	15	.	few	CASSATGSGANVLTF	TGTGCCAGCAGTGCCACAGGGTCTGGGGCCAACGTCCTGACTTTC
TRBV20-1	TRBJ2-7	15	.	few	CSATSDREGIYEQYF	TGCAGTGCTACTTCGGACAGGGAGGGTATCTACGAGCAGTACTTC
TRBV9	TRBJ2-7	16	TRBD2	many	CASSVGRLAGVHEQYF	TGTGCCAGCAGCGTAGGGAGACTAGCGGGAGTTCACGAGCAGTACTTC
TRBV2	TRBJ1-2	9	.	many	CASSEQDIF	TGTGCCAGCAGTGAACAAGATATTTTC
TRBV19	TRBJ1-3	17	.	many	CASTTKRDKSSGNTIYF	TGTGCCAGTACCACTAAGCGGGACAAGAGCTCTGGAAACACCATATATTTT
TRBV27	TRBJ2-3	15	.	many	CASSSPRGVADTQYF	TGTGCCAGCAGTTCGCCCCGCGGGGTCGCAGATACGCAGTATTTT
TRBV5-1	TRBJ2-7	16	TRBD1	many	CASSLAPGQGPHEQYF	TGCGCCAGCAGCTTGGCCCCGGGACAGGGCCCCCACGAGCAGTACTTC
TRBV12-3/TRBV12-4	TRBJ2-7	16	.	many	CASSPLVARSLYEQYF	TGTGCCAGCAGTCCCCTTGTAGCGCGGTCCCTCTACGAGCAGTACTTC
TRBV12-3/TRBV12-4	TRBJ2-3	12	.	many	CASSPALDTQYF	TGTGCCAGCAGCCCAGCCCTTGATACGCAGTATTTT
TRBV5-1	TRBJ2-2	16	.	few	CASSLALTRSTGELFF	TGCGCCAGCAGCTTGGCCCTGACTAGGAGCACCGGGGAGCTGTTTTTT
TRBV9	TRBJ2-2	15	.	few	CASSVGNSNTGELFF	TGTGCCAGCAGCGTAGGGAATTCTAACACCGGGGAGCTGTTTTTT
TRBV10-2	TRBJ2-2	15	TRBD1	many	CASSASDRATGELFF	TGCGCCAGCAGTGCCTCGGACAGGGCAACCGGGGAGCTGTTTTTT
TRBV7-7	TRBJ2-1	13	.	many	CASSQIGTTEQFF	TGTGCTAGCAGCCAAATAGGGACCACCGAGCAGTTCTTC
TRBV19	TRBJ2-6	14	.	few	CASKGYSGANVLTF	TGTGCCAGTAAGGGGTACTCTGGGGCCAACGTCCTGACTTTC
TRBV11-2	TRBJ2-6	19	.	.	CASSLSLRTALSGANVLTF	TGTGCCAGCAGCCTCAGCTTGCGGACTGCACTCTCTGGGGCCAACGTCCTGACTTTC
TRBV3-1	TRBJ2-7	17	TRBD2	.	CASSPSPGLAGAEEQYF	TGTGCCAGCAGCCCCTCCCCCGGACTAGCGGGAGCGGAGGAGCAGTACTTC
TRBV2	TRBJ2-5	15	TRBD2	.	CASSQTAGGLETQYF	TGCGCCAGCAGCCAGACAGCGGGAGGGCTGGAGACCCAGTACTTC
TRBV6-2/TRBV6-3	TRBJ1-4	15	.	.	CASSPPRTTNEKLFF	TGTGCCAGCAGCCCCCCCAGGACAACTAATGAAAAACTGTTTTTT
TRBV12-3/TRBV12-4	TRBJ2-2	17	TRBD2	many	CASSPPLLAPNTGELFF	TGTGCCAGCTCCCCACCCTTACTAGCGCCGAACACCGGGGAGCTGTTTTTT
TRBV28	TRBJ2-1	13	.	.	CASSPPQGGEQFF	TGTGCCAGCAGTCCCCCCCAGGGTGGGGAGCAGTTCTTC
TRBV12-5	TRBJ2-7	11	TRBD1	.	CASGFGDRVYF	TGTGCTAGTGGTTTTGGGGACAGGGTGTACTTC
TRBV12-3/TRBV12-4	TRBJ2-1	15	TRBD2	many	CASSTSASSYNEQFF	TGTGCCAGCAGTACTAGCGCCAGCTCCTACAATGAGCAGTTCTTC
TRBV30	TRBJ2-7	14	TRBD2	few	CAWSKTSGTYEQYF	TGTGCCTGGAGTAAGACTAGCGGGACCTACGAGCAGTACTTC
TRBV5-1	TRBJ2-3	14	.	.	CASRDLSSTDTQYF	TGCGCCAGCAGGGACTTATCTAGCACAGATACGCAGTATTTT
TRBV5-8	TRBJ1-1	13	.	many	CASSLGPETEAFF	TGTGCCAGCAGCTTGGGACCCGAGACTGAAGCTTTCTTT
TRBV28	TRBJ2-6	17	TRBD1	few	CASSTRQGAAGANVPTF	TGTGCCAGCAGTACAAGACAGGGGGCAGCTGGGGCCAACGTCCCGACTTTC
TRBV18	TRBJ2-4	14	.	.	CASSPPLAKNIQYF	TGTGCCAGCTCACCACCATTAGCCAAAAACATTCAGTACTTC
TRBV11-2	TRBJ1-3	16	TRBD1	.	CASSPGTGNPGNTIYF	TGTGCCAGCAGTCCCGGGACAGGGAACCCTGGAAACACCATATATTTT
TRBV9	TRBJ2-1	15	TRBD2	.	CASSVSGAGNNEQFF	TGTGCCAGCAGCGTGAGCGGGGCGGGCAACAATGAGCAGTTCTTC
TRBV27	TRBJ2-3	15	.	many	CASSLDRGGTDTQYF	TGTGCCAGCAGTCTAGATAGGGGTGGCACAGATACGCAGTATTTT
TRBV6-1	TRBJ2-1	14	TRBD2	many	CASSSGRWHNEQFF	TGTGCCAGCAGTAGCGGGAGGTGGCACAATGAGCAGTTCTTC
TRBV10-2	TRBJ2-3	15	TRBD2	.	CASIPREGKADTQYF	TGCGCCAGCATCCCCCGGGAGGGCAAGGCAGATACGCAGTATTTT
TRBV12-3/TRBV12-4	TRBJ2-7	14	TRBD1	many	CASSFGQGSFEQYF	TGTGCCAGCAGCTTCGGACAGGGGTCGTTTGAGCAGTACTTC
TRBV30	TRBJ2-1	16	TRBD2	.	CAWVGIAGPHGVVQFF	TGTGCCTGGGTCGGGATAGCGGGACCTCATGGAGTGGTGCAGTTCTTC
TRBV20-1	TRBJ2-7	20	TRBD1	few	CSARDFFLRTGERPNYEQYF	TGCAGTGCTAGAGATTTTTTTCTTAGGACAGGGGAACGTCCCAACTACGAGCAGTACTTC
TRBV12-3/TRBV12-4	TRBJ2-5	13	.	many	CASLRERVQTQYF	TGTGCCAGCCTGCGAGAGAGGGTGCAGACCCAGTACTTC
TRBV19	TRBJ2-7	13	.	few	CASSMRGTYEQYF	TGTGCCAGTAGTATGAGGGGAACCTACGAGCAGTACTTC
TRBV27	TRBJ1-3	15	.	many	CASSRGVSSGNTIYF	TGTGCCAGCAGTCGCGGGGTCAGCTCTGGAAACACCATATATTTT
TRBV7-9	TRBJ2-3	12	.	many	CASSQYTDTQYF	TGTGCCAGCAGCCAGTACACAGATACGCAGTATTTT
TRBV27	TRBJ1-2	15	TRBD1	many	CASSLLGQVNYGYTF	TGTGCCAGCAGTCTACTCGGACAGGTTAACTATGGCTACACCTTC
TRBV20-1	TRBJ1-5	14	.	few	CSATRQALNQPQHF	TGCAGTGCTACACGACAGGCCCTCAATCAGCCCCAGCATTTT
TRBV10-1	TRBJ2-5	15	TRBD1	.	CASSESRTGEETQYF	TGCGCCAGCAGTGAGTCCAGGACAGGGGAAGAGACCCAGTACTTC
TRBV28	TRBJ2-4	14	.	many	CASSSTQQGDIQYF	TGTGCCAGCAGTTCAACGCAACAGGGTGACATTCAGTACTTC
TRBV6-1	TRBJ2-2	14	.	many	CASTRLSNTGELFF	TGTGCCAGCACGCGGCTTTCGAACACCGGGGAGCTGTTTTTT